This TCR beta chain appears in the sequencing data of a study of T cell repertoires in cytomegalovirus infection. Turning to the study itself: Public TCR beta signatures were indicative of both CMV infection and a matching HLA type.

The CDR3 length is 19 residues. The ends lost 2 bases at V and 0 bases at J; junction bases unmatched: 5. Germline V lookup: CDR1 SGHVS, CDR2 FNYEAQ. TCRdb analysed the reads with MiXCR anew, one entry per CDR3 protein. This table holds roughly 920,000 distinct CDR3 sequences, roughly a third found once. Many counts were recorded for this clonotype. Its antigen is undetermined. Broader study findings: Individuals carrying CMV plus the relevant HLA were identified by cumulative frequency of public TCR beta families.

Sequenced material: cultured CD8+ T cells from PBMCs, taken from culture after CMV antigen stimulation. The receptor's source is a human donor in good health (CMV status not recorded). Some clones in this sample may be carry-over from other donors' samples. The V and J genes are TRBV7-6 and TRBJ2-2, with TRBD2 matching 14 bases. The CDR3 DNA is TGTGCCAGCAGCTTACGACTAGCGGGGGGGCTGGCGAACACCGGGGAGCTGTTTTTT. This codes for CASSLRLAGGLANTGELFF.